These 32 T cell receptor beta chains share one sample of origin, sequenced in a study of OX40 agonist ivuxolimab in advanced cancers. Generated by immunoSEQ multiplex PCR, the TCRdb table keeps only in-frame clones and is missing some. The sample holds 65,000 to 70,000 clones, around 87% seen once. The specimen was CD4+ or CD8+ T cells sorted from blood, collected in a trial of the OX40 agonist ivuxolimab. These receptors all come from an adult with an advanced solid tumor such as melanoma, head and neck, liver or kidney cancer.

This clone was seen once. The CDR3: CASRLSQGDSNQPQHF. The CDR3 DNA reads TGTGCAAGTCGCTTATCACAGGGTGATAGCAATCAGCCCCAGCATTTT. This chain joins TRBV12-2 and TRBJ1-5; whether TRBD1, the table's D call, matches the DNA was not checked. TRBV12-2 is classified as a pseudogene. The CDR3 consists of 16 residues.

This sequence joins TRBV10-3 and TRBJ2-6, with TRBD1 matching over 9 bases. The CDR3 extends over 17 amino acids. Losses at the gene ends were 3 bases for V and 0 bases for J; bases not matched to a gene: 3. The germline V gene has CDR1 ENHRY and CDR2 SYGVKD. The CDR3 reads CAISEETGGSGANVLTF. The CDR3 DNA sequence: TGTGCCATCAGTGAAGAGACAGGGGGCTCTGGGGCCAACGTCCTGACTTTC.

The chain combines TRBV6-1 with TRBJ1-4; D gene ambiguous. The V end was cut by 9 bases, the J end by 0 bases, with 11 bases between. This CDR3 region has 14 residues. Germline-derived CDR1 and CDR2 are MNHNS and SASEGT. The chain's CDR3 is CASKSGATNEKLFF. CDR3 bases: TGTGCCAGTAAAAGTGGAGCAACTAATGAAAAACTGTTTTTT.

About this clone: Other DNA variants within this sample encode the same CDR3. The chain employs TRBV20-1 and TRBJ2-1; no clear D gene. The germline gives CDR1 DFQATT, CDR2 SNEGSKA (reference sequence). The CDR3 covers 10 residues. V lost 6 bases to trimming and J lost 9 bases, with 9 bases between them. The CDR3 nucleotides are TGCAGTGCGGTTAAAGGTGAGCAGTTCTTC. It yields the protein CSAVKGEQFF.

The chain couples TRBV5-1 to TRBJ2-5, with 9 bases identical to TRBD2. Germline CDR1 reads SGHRS; CDR2 reads YFSETQ. V trimming: 0 bases; J trimming: 6 bases; junction bases outside the gene matches: 9. This CDR3 is built from 16 residues. The CDR3 reads CASSLVPAGGQKTQYF. CDR3 nucleotide sequence: TGCGCCAGCAGCTTGGTTCCAGCGGGAGGCCAGAAGACCCAGTACTTC. The full variable domain, its missing parts supplied by reference TRBV5-1 and TRBJ2-5, is KAGVTQTPRYLIKTRGQQVTLSCSPISGHRSVSWYQQTPGQGLQFLFEYFSETQRNKGNFPGRFSGRQFSNSRSEMNVSTLELGDSALYLCASSLVPAGGQKTQYFGPGTRLLVL.

The chain recombines TRBV30 with TRBJ2-7; D is unclear. Trimming cost V 3 bases and J 4 bases, with 7 bases left between them. The germline V gene has CDR1 GTSNPN and CDR2 SVGIG (reference sequence). CDR3 length: 11 residues. CDR3 amino acids: CAWRQIYEQYF. CDR3 nucleotide sequence: TGTGCCTGGAGGCAGATTTACGAGCAGTACTTC.

The chain recombines TRBV6-5 with TRBJ1-2; 7 bases match TRBD1. The CDR3 contains 15 residues. Trimming took 3 bases from V and 1 from J; bases not matched to a gene: 5. CDR1 is MNHEY and CDR2 is SVGAGI in the germline V gene. The DNA for the CDR3 is TGTGCCAGCAGTTATACGGACAGGATTAACTATGGCTACACCTTC. Protein sequence: CASSYTDRINYGYTF.

This clone was found once. V usage is TRBV11-2 and J usage is TRBJ2-1; TRBD2 agrees at 9 bases. The germline V gene encodes CDR1 SGHAT and CDR2 FQNNGV. V was pared by 1 base and J by 7 bases, with 5 bases of the junction left unmatched. CDR3 size: 15 residues. The CDR3 loop reads CASSLALAGLNEQFF. Here the CDR3 DNA reads TGTGCCAGCAGCTTAGCACTAGCGGGTTTGAATGAGCAGTTCTTC.

The chain links TRBV9 to TRBJ2-1, with TRBD2 as a possible D gene (5 bases). CDR3 length: 16 residues. V lost 4 bases and J 3 bases, leaving 17 bases between the germline ends. CDR1 is SGDLS and CDR2 is YYNGEE in the germline V gene. The CDR3 DNA follows: TGTGCCAGCAGCCCCAGGACTCCGCCAAACTACAATGAGCAGTTCTTC. It yields the protein CASSPRTPPNYNEQFF.

J is TRBJ1-3 and V is TRBV6-5; D ambiguous. V was shortened by 5 bases and J by 0 bases, with 8 bases between the two germline ends. Germline CDR1 MNHEY, CDR2 SVGAGI. The CDR3 is 14 residues long. CDR3 bases: TGTGCCAGCAGTCCAAGTTCCTCTGGAAACACCATATATTTT. It translates to CASSPSSSGNTIYF.

The J gene is TRBJ2-5, the V gene TRBV28; D might be TRBD1 (6 bases). CDR3 length equals 14 residues. The V gene lost 2 bases and the J gene lost 1 base, with 8 bases spanning the gap. The germline gives CDR1 MDHEN, CDR2 SYDVKM. CDR3 DNA sequence: TGTGCCAGCAGTTTAATAGGGGGCCAAGAGACCCAGTACTTC. It codes for CASSLIGGQETQYF.

The CDR3, as DNA: TGCGCCAGGGAGCGGGAGGCAAAGGAAGAGACCCAGTACTTC. Translated: CAREREAKEETQYF. This sequence joins TRBV5-1 and TRBJ2-5, with 9 bases aligning to TRBD2. Germline-derived CDR1 and CDR2 are SGHRS and YFSETQ. This CDR3 spans 14 amino acids. After removal of 8 bases from V and 3 bases from J, the junction contained 8 bases not matched to a gene.

This chain links TRBV11-2 with TRBJ2-7; no reliable D call. Trimming pared 5 bases from V and 2 bases from J, leaving 22 bases between. The germline V gene encodes CDR1 SGHAT and CDR2 FQNNGV. The CDR3 has 17 residues. For the CDR3, the DNA is TGTGCCAGCAGCCCGCCTATAGTACCCAACGTCGCCTACGAGCAGTACTTC. It yields the protein CASSPPIVPNVAYEQYF. Complete variable domain (other parts from reference TRBV11-2 and TRBJ2-7): EAGVAQSPRYKIIEKRQSVAFWCNPISGHATLYWYQQILGQGPKLLIQFQNNGVVDDSQLPKDRFSAERLKGVDSTLKIQPAKLEDSAVYLCASSPPIVPNVAYEQYFGPGTRLTVT.

The V and J genes are TRBV11-2 and TRBJ2-1, with 7 bases fitting TRBD2. The CDR3 has 17 amino acids. CDR1 is SGHAT and CDR2 is FQNNGV in the germline V gene. Trimming at V came to 5 bases and at J to 6 bases, leaving 16 bases not matched to a gene. CDR3 amino acids: CASSPRGGGTSGNEQFF. CDR3 DNA sequence: TGTGCCAGCAGCCCTCGCGGGGGTGGTACTAGTGGCAATGAGCAGTTCTTC.

V gene TRBV6-5 combines with J gene TRBJ1-5; D is unclear. The ends were cut back, 6 bases at V and 2 bases at J, with 11 bases in the middle. This CDR3 region has 14 residues. Germline V gene sequence: CDR1 MNHEY, CDR2 SVGAGI. CDR3 amino acids: CASRPVVGNQPQHF. Here the CDR3 DNA reads TGTGCCAGCAGACCGGTGGTGGGCAATCAGCCCCAGCATTTT.

This chain uses TRBV5-3 with TRBJ2-7; 9 nucleotides match TRBD2. TRBV5-3 is identified as an open reading frame with a role that is uncertain. V gave up 4 bases and J gave up 2 bases; unmatched junction bases: 10. The CDR3 covers 16 residues. The CDR3 here is CARSPLRLADPYEQYF. For the CDR3, the DNA is TGTGCCAGAAGCCCATTACGACTAGCGGACCCCTACGAGCAGTACTTC.

The J gene is TRBJ2-5, the V gene TRBV6-1; the match to TRBD1 covers 10 bases. CDR3 length equals 13 residues. V lost 10 bases to trimming and J lost 5 bases; unmatched junction nucleotides: 7. CDR1 MNHNS and CDR2 SASEGT come from the germline V gene. The DNA for the CDR3 is TGTGCCACCGGACAGGGGGTTGGGGAGACCCAGTACTTC. Encoded protein: CATGQGVGETQYF.

This clone was detected once. At one end, the junction sequence differs from germline, possibly due to a read error. The gene calls are TRBV2 and TRBJ2-7; D assignment may be TRBD1 or TRBD2 (5 bases each). This CDR3 has 11 residues. CDR1 and CDR2 (germline): SNHLY, FYNNEI. The CDR3 loop is CASSPRDGVNF. The CDR3 DNA follows: TGTGCCAGCAGTCCCCGGGACGGTGTGAACTTC.

The V gene is TRBV19, the J gene TRBJ1-2; no definite D call. Per the germline V gene, CDR1 is LNHDA and CDR2 is SQIVND (reference sequence). Trimming pared 3 bases from V and 1 base from J, leaving 12 bases between. This CDR3 spans 15 amino acids. The CDR3 coding sequence is TGTGCCAGTAGTATCTTGGCTACCTTTAACTATGGCTACACCTTC. Protein: CASSILATFNYGYTF.

This clone was picked up one time. DNA of the CDR3: TGTGCCAGCAGTAAAGACAGGAGCAACACTAACTATGGCTACACCTTC. It specifies CASSKDRSNTNYGYTF. The rearrangement joins TRBV27 to TRBJ1-2, with D possibly matching TRBD1 (6 bases). The CDR3 contains 16 residues. The V gene lost 5 bases and the J gene lost 0 bases, with 16 bases spanning the gap. Germline V gene lookup returns CDR1 MNHEY and CDR2 SMNVEV (reference sequence).

In this sample, this clone turned up once. V gene TRBV27 combines with J gene TRBJ2-2; D is uncertain. In germline, CDR1 is MNHEY, CDR2 SMNVEV (reference sequence). Trimming shortened V by 2 bases and J by 8 bases, and 9 bases separated the two germline ends. This CDR3 contains 13 residues. The CDR3 spells CASSLRETGELFF. The CDR3 nucleotides are TGTGCCAGCAGTTTAAGGGAAACTGGGGAGCTGTTTTTT.

The rearrangement joins TRBV4-1 to TRBJ2-3, with 9 bases matching TRBD2. CDR1 is MGHRA, CDR2 YSYEKL, per germline. The length of the CDR3 is 16 residues. The V gene end was trimmed by 4 bases and the J gene end by 0 bases; junction bases not matched to a gene: 5. CDR3 DNA: TGCGCCAGCAGCCTCACTAGCGGGCGGAGCACAGATACGCAGTATTTT. Encoded protein: CASSLTSGRSTDTQYF.

The V gene is TRBV7-2, the J gene TRBJ1-2; TRBD1 aligns across 8 bases. Germline V gene lookup returns CDR1 SGHTA and CDR2 FQGNSA. Trimming at V came to 1 base and at J to 8 bases, leaving 12 bases not matched to a gene. The CDR3 runs to 16 residues. CDR3 sequence reads: CASSLGGQGRRGGYTF. CDR3 bases: TGTGCCAGCAGCTTAGGTGGACAGGGTCGGAGGGGAGGCTACACCTTC.

The chain couples TRBV30 to TRBJ2-1; D perhaps matches TRBD1 (6 bases). In germline, CDR1 is GTSNPN, CDR2 SVGIG (reference sequence). Between the trimmed V and J ends, which lost 5 bases and 0 bases, there was a span of 11 bases. This CDR3 comprises 14 residues. As DNA, the CDR3 is TGTGCCTGGGGGCTACAGGGCTCCTACAATGAGCAGTTCTTC. Translation: CAWGLQGSYNEQFF.

The chain couples TRBV28 to TRBJ2-1, with D hard to call. Trimming shortened V by 6 bases and J by 8 bases, and 14 bases separated the two germline ends. The CDR3 length is 13 residues. Germline-derived CDR1 and CDR2 are MDHEN and SYDVKM. The CDR3 coding sequence is TGTGCCAGCAGCTCGCCTATAGGAGATGAGCAGTTCTTC. It encodes CASSSPIGDEQFF.

V usage is TRBV14 and J usage is TRBJ1-2; TRBD1 matches at 11 bases. The trim removed 6 bases at V and 3 bases at J, leaving 6 bases unmatched. Germline CDR1 reads SGHDN; CDR2 reads FVKESK. The CDR3 loop spans 15 amino acids. Here the CDR3 DNA reads TGTGCCAGCAGGCGTGGACAGGGGGCGCACTATGGCTACACCTTC. Amino acid sequence: CASRRGQGAHYGYTF.

The chain is built from TRBV27 and TRBJ1-2, with 8 bases matching TRBD1. The CDR3 runs to 16 residues. Losses at the gene ends were 5 bases for V and 2 bases for J; bases not matched to a gene: 10. The germline gives CDR1 MNHEY, CDR2 SMNVEV (reference sequence). CDR3 DNA sequence: TGTGCCAGCAGTCGGGGGACAGGACGAACAAACTATGGCTACACCTTC. Protein: CASSRGTGRTNYGYTF.

This chain links TRBV6-1 with TRBJ2-5, with D possibly matching TRBD1 (6 bases). CDR3 length: 13 residues. Germline CDR1 is MNHNS and CDR2 is SASEGT. Trimming removed 6 bases at V and 4 bases at J, with 12 bases between. The DNA of the CDR3 is TGTGCCAGCAGCGCAAACAGGGTAGAGACCCAGTACTTC. As protein: CASSANRVETQYF.

CDR3 protein: CASSFGTHTRQETQYF. CDR3 nucleotide sequence: TGTGCCAGCAGCTTCGGGACCCACACGCGGCAAGAGACCCAGTACTTC. This chain joins TRBV7-9 and TRBJ2-5; the D gene could be TRBD1 or TRBD2 (5 bases each). V lost 3 bases to trimming and J lost 2 bases, with 16 bases between them. There are 16 residues in the CDR3. CDR1 SEHNR and CDR2 FQNEAQ come from the germline V gene (reference sequence). Based on the CDR3 plus reference TRBV7-9 and TRBJ2-5, the full variable domain is DTGVSQNPRHKITKRGQNVTFRCDPISEHNRLYWYRQTLGQGPEFLTYFQNEAQLEKSRLLSDRFSAERPKGSFSTLEIQRTEQGDSAMYLCASSFGTHTRQETQYFGPGTRLLVL.

This clone has just one count. The gene calls are TRBV9 and TRBJ2-3; maybe TRBD1 (6 bases). Trimming removed 4 bases from V and 2 bases from J, with 20 bases in between. Germline CDR1 is SGDLS and CDR2 is YYNGEE. CDR3 length: 17 amino acids. The CDR3 DNA reads TGTGCCAGCAGCCCTCGACAGCACAGGGTAAACACAGATACGCAGTATTTT. It translates to CASSPRQHRVNTDTQYF.

The rearrangement uses TRBV11-2 and TRBJ2-5, with D uncertain. The CDR3 sequence is 11 residues long. Germline loops: CDR1 SGHAT, CDR2 FQNNGV. Trimming took off 3 bases at V and 5 bases at J, with 4 bases between the two ends. The CDR3 sequence is CASSFGETQYF. The DNA of the CDR3 is TGTGCCAGCAGCTTTGGGGAGACCCAGTACTTC.

The chain carries TRBV10-3 and TRBJ1-1; 7 bases fit TRBD1. This CDR3 is 14 amino acids long. The V gene's germline CDR1 is ENHRY and CDR2 SYGVKD. With 7 bases clipped from V and 0 bases from J, the junction kept 5 bases outside the gene matches. This CDR3 is CAINTDRLNTEAFF. The CDR3 nucleotides read TGTGCCATCAACACGGACAGGTTGAACACTGAAGCTTTCTTT.